This paragraph covers one TCR beta chain sequence. Here immunoSEQ multiplex PCR was the method, and the copy in TCRdb shows in-frame clones only, minus some. The sample has 150,000 to 200,000 clones, about 87% seen once. The time point here: blood 4 weeks post-SBRT, at nephrectomy. As for treatment: 15 Gy SBRT to primary tumor, nephrectomy 4 weeks later. Nephrectomy followed 15 Gy stereotactic body radiation by 4 weeks. This record belongs to a study of radiation and T cells in renal cell carcinoma. The length of the CDR3 is 12 residues. In germline, CDR1 is SGHTS, CDR2 YDEGEE. V was cut by 0 bases and J by 9 bases, with 7 bases left in between.

The material sequenced was blood, taken from a patient whose treatment included radiotherapy and nephrectomy. V and J are TRBV5-8 and TRBJ2-1; D uncertain. The origin of this receptor is a woman between 50 and 59 years old with renal cell carcinoma. The CDR3 here is CASSLAVLEQFF. DNA for the CDR3: TGTGCCAGCAGCTTGGCCGTTCTTGAGCAGTTCTTC.